One TCR beta chain is described in this entry. Its specificity is unknown. Sequencing used immunoSEQ multiplex PCR; TCRdb keeps in-frame clones, though not all of them. The repertoire has about 70,000 clones, roughly 89% of them found once; the top ten carry 0.8% to 1.2%. The sample is drawn from a study of OX40 agonist ivuxolimab in advanced cancers. Study overall: Ivuxolimab is a fully human IgG2 antibody that activates OX40 (CD134). Ivuxolimab was administered intravenously to patients at 0.01 to 10 mg/kg every 2 weeks.

General study points: Some of the nonresponding patients also showed low levels of normalized T-cell clonal expansion. Averaging showed that CD8+ T cells had more expanded clones than CD4+ did.

The CDR3 has 13 amino acids. The germline V gene encodes CDR1 GTSNPN and CDR2 SVGIG (reference sequence). V was trimmed by 5 bases and J by 8 bases, leaving 16 bases between them. Sample: CD4+ or CD8+ T cells sorted from blood, taken in a trial of the OX40 agonist ivuxolimab. This sequence was found in an adult with an advanced solid tumor such as melanoma, head and neck, liver or kidney cancer. J is TRBJ1-5 and V is TRBV30; no clear D. This chain's CDR3 is CAWGDNPREPQHF. The CDR3 DNA is TGTGCCTGGGGTGACAACCCGAGGGAGCCCCAGCATTTT.